A single sample is the source of the 28 T cell receptor beta chains below, sequenced in a study of shared clonotypes between healthy human individuals. Assay used: immunoSEQ multiplex PCR; TCRdb lists only in-frame clones, some missing. The sample includes around 2.5 million clones, over 85% of them seen just once. Sequencing input: naive CD4+ T cells from PBMCs. The subset here: CD45RA+ positively selected. Every receptor here comes from a man between 18 and 29 years old in good health. Some clones in this sample may be carry-over from other donors' samples.

The rearrangement links TRBV7-8 to TRBJ1-5, with TRBD1 matching 8 bases. V was clipped by 1 base and J by 7 bases; unmatched bases: 6. The CDR3 has 15 amino acids. CDR1 is SGHVS, CDR2 FQNEAQ, per germline. The CDR3 DNA is TGTGCCAGCAGCTTAGGGACAGGGAGAAGACAGCCCCAGCATTTT. Translation: CASSLGTGRRQPQHF.

About this clone: Other nucleotide sequences from this sample produce the same CDR3. The chain has TRBV7-3 and TRBJ1-1; the match to TRBD1 covers 9 bases. The CDR3 has 13 amino acids. The germline V gene has CDR1 SGHTA and CDR2 FQGTGA. After removal of 4 bases from V and 8 bases from J, the junction contained 5 bases not matched to a gene. The DNA of the CDR3 is TGTGCCAGCAGCTCGGGGACAGGGAGGGAAGCTTTCTTT. The encoded protein is CASSSGTGREAFF.

About this clone itself: This sample also contains other DNA sequences that code for the same CDR3. This rearrangement joins TRBV28 to TRBJ2-1; tentative D call: TRBD2 (5 bases). V lost 3 bases, J lost 10 bases, and 7 bases lay in between. The CDR3 totals 11 residues. The V gene's germline CDR1 is MDHEN and CDR2 SYDVKM. CDR3 amino acids: CASSFRGEQFF. In DNA form, the CDR3 reads TGTGCCAGCAGTTTTCGAGGGGAGCAGTTCTTC.

The CDR3 here is CAINRQQSNEQFF. DNA for the CDR3: TGTGCCATCAACCGACAGCAGTCGAATGAGCAGTTCTTC. The chain joins TRBV10-3 to TRBJ2-1, with a weak D call TRBD1 (5 bases). CDR1 is ENHRY and CDR2 is SYGVKD in the germline V gene. This CDR3 comprises 13 residues. V lost 7 bases to trimming and J lost 7 bases, with 14 bases between them.

The chain links TRBV5-1 to TRBJ2-1, with TRBD2 identical over 11 bases. The CDR3 runs 17 residues. V lost 3 bases, J lost 0 bases, and 5 bases stayed unmatched. Germline V gene lookup returns CDR1 SGHRS and CDR2 YFSETQ. CDR3 loop: CASSSPTSGSSYNEQFF. CDR3 DNA sequence: TGCGCCAGCAGCTCGCCCACTAGCGGGAGCTCCTACAATGAGCAGTTCTTC.

This chain links TRBV11-2 with TRBJ1-1; D remains unclear. Germline V lookup: CDR1 SGHAT, CDR2 FQNNGV. Trimming left V 6 bases short and J 4 bases short, with 12 bases between. The CDR3 is made up of 13 amino acids. The CDR3 is CASRRTGPTEAFF. The CDR3 DNA reads TGTGCCAGCAGACGGACGGGTCCCACTGAAGCTTTCTTT.

The CDR3 spells CATSSRGLNTEAFF. The CDR3 coding sequence is TGTGCCACCAGCAGTAGGGGCTTGAACACTGAAGCTTTCTTT. The J gene is TRBJ1-1, the V gene TRBV15, with D possibly matching TRBD1 (5 bases). Between the trimmed V and J ends, which lost 3 bases and 0 bases, there was a span of 8 bases. Germline CDR1 and CDR2: LNHNV and YYDKDF (reference sequence). The CDR3 spans 14 residues.

The chain joins TRBV25-1 to TRBJ1-3; D is uncertain. The CDR3 loop spans 18 amino acids. Germline CDR1 MGHDK, CDR2 SYGVNS. Trimming left V 3 bases short and J 3 bases short, with 21 bases between. The CDR3 loop is CASSDPPDGGLGGNTIYF. CDR3 coding DNA: TGTGCCAGCAGTGATCCCCCGGACGGAGGGCTAGGTGGAAACACCATATATTTT.

The chain employs TRBV5-1 and TRBJ2-7, with D possibly TRBD1 on 7 matching bases. Germline V lookup: CDR1 SGHRS, CDR2 YFSETQ. V was trimmed by 4 bases and J by 1 base, leaving 12 bases between them. This CDR3 spans 14 amino acids. CDR3 region: CASSRGTESYEQYF. CDR3 sequence (DNA): TGCGCCAGCAGCCGCGGGACAGAGTCCTACGAGCAGTACTTC.

The chain combines TRBV5-1 with TRBJ2-1; TRBD1 matches at 7 bases. V trimming: 4 bases; J trimming: 3 bases; junction bases outside the gene matches: 7. CDR1 is SGHRS, CDR2 YFSETQ, per germline. There are 15 residues in the CDR3. Written as DNA, the CDR3 is TGCGCCAGCAGCAGGGGGCAGGGGTACTACAATGAGCAGTTCTTC. This encodes CASSRGQGYYNEQFF.

Notes on this clone: The same CDR3 arises from other DNA sequences in this sample as well. The chain links TRBV28 to TRBJ2-1; possibly TRBD1 for D (6 bases). Germline CDR1 is MDHEN and CDR2 is SYDVKM. Trimming removed 2 bases at V and 7 bases at J, with 6 bases between. CDR3 size: 12 residues. This CDR3 reads CASSLQGNEQFF. The CDR3 nucleotides are TGTGCCAGCAGTTTACAGGGGAATGAGCAGTTCTTC.

CDR3 sequence (DNA): TGCAGCGGGGGAGGGGGCCCCTACGAGCAGTACTTC. Translating gives CSGGGGPYEQYF. The chain employs TRBV29-1 and TRBJ2-7; D may match TRBD1 or TRBD2 (7 bases each). The CDR3 is made up of 12 amino acids. Germline values: CDR1 SQVTM, CDR2 ANQGSEA. V lost 7 bases and J 2 bases, leaving 12 bases between the germline ends.

The chain has TRBV28 and TRBJ2-7, with 8 positions matching TRBD1. Germline-derived CDR1 and CDR2 are MDHEN and SYDVKM. The CDR3 is 14 residues long. Trimming removed 6 bases from V and 7 bases from J; junction bases left unmatched: 11. The CDR3 reads CASRDWTGKEEQYF. The CDR3 DNA follows: TGTGCCAGCAGAGACTGGACAGGGAAGGAAGAGCAGTACTTC.

The rearrangement joins TRBV9 to TRBJ2-1; D is undetermined. This CDR3 contains 16 residues. The germline V gene has CDR1 SGDLS and CDR2 YYNGEE. V was shortened by 4 bases and J by 4 bases, with 18 bases between the two germline ends. The CDR3 reads CASSKRGEADYNEQFF. CDR3 DNA sequence: TGTGCCAGCAGCAAGAGAGGAGAGGCAGATTACAATGAGCAGTTCTTC.

CDR3 sequence reads: CASSQASGSYYEQYF. In DNA, the CDR3 is TGTGCCAGCAGCCAGGCTAGCGGAAGCTACTACGAGCAGTACTTC. The chain has TRBV14 and TRBJ2-7; 7 nucleotides line up with TRBD2. This CDR3 is 15 amino acids long. The V gene end was trimmed by 3 bases and the J gene end by 3 bases; junction bases not matched to a gene: 8. Germline CDR1 reads SGHDN; CDR2 reads FVKESK.

The chain recombines TRBV25-1 with TRBJ2-5; the D gene is possibly TRBD2 (5 bases). In germline, CDR1 is MGHDK, CDR2 SYGVNS. The CDR3 has 14 residues. The V end was cut by 0 bases, the J end by 8 bases, with 13 bases between. The DNA for the CDR3 is TGTGCCAGCAGTGAATACGGGAACACCGCCACCCAGTACTTC. The encoded protein is CASSEYGNTATQYF. Full variable domain (rest looked up from reference TRBV25-1 and TRBJ2-5): EADIYQTPRYLVIGTGKKITLECSQTMGHDKMYWYQQDPGMELHLIHYSYGVNSTEKGDLSSESTVSRIRTEHFPLTLESARPSHTSQYLCASSEYGNTATQYFGPGTRLLVL.

CDR3 bases: TGTGCCAGTAACCCTAGCGGCCCTTACTACGAGCAGTACTTC. This codes for CASNPSGPYYEQYF. The rearrangement links TRBV2 to TRBJ2-7, with 7 bases fitting TRBD2. V was pared by 9 bases and J by 3 bases, with 11 bases of the junction left unmatched. The CDR3 extends over 14 amino acids. Germline assignment: CDR1 SNHLY and CDR2 FYNNEI.

The chain has TRBV6-5 and TRBJ1-1; no firm D call. Looked up from germline, CDR1 is MNHEY and CDR2 is SVGAGI. This CDR3 is built from 12 residues. Trimming took off 2 bases at V and 10 bases at J, with 11 bases between the two ends. CDR3 region: CASSYGGEVAFF. CDR3 bases: TGTGCCAGCAGTTACGGTGGGGAGGTAGCTTTCTTT.

The V call is TRBV29-1, the J call TRBJ2-7, with D perhaps TRBD1 (6 bases). Trimming left V 6 bases short and J 7 bases short, with 19 bases between. CDR3 length: 13 residues. The germline V gene encodes CDR1 SQVTM and CDR2 ANQGSEA. As DNA, the CDR3 is TGCAGCGTGCGGTCACAGGGCCTGCAGGAGCAGTACTTC. Its protein product is CSVRSQGLQEQYF.

This clone appeared once. Other DNA sequences of this sample code for an identical CDR3. The chain has TRBV9 and TRBJ2-1; D is unresolved. Germline values: CDR1 SGDLS, CDR2 YYNGEE. The CDR3 length is 14 residues. With 0 bases removed from V and 4 bases from J, the gap between germline ends came to 8 bases. In DNA form, the CDR3 reads TGTGCCAGCAGCGTAGGTTCTGGGTACAATGAGCAGTTCTTC. Protein product: CASSVGSGYNEQFF. Full variable domain (missing parts from reference TRBV9 and TRBJ2-1): DSGVTQTPKHLITATGQRVTLRCSPRSGDLSVYWYQQSLDQGLQFLIQYYNGEERAKGNILERFSAQQFPDLHSELNLSSLELGDSALYFCASSVGSGYNEQFFGPGTRLTVL.

The chain uses TRBV7-2 and TRBJ2-2; 9 bases line up with TRBD2. CDR3 length: 16 amino acids. Germline V lookup: CDR1 SGHTA, CDR2 FQGNSA. The J segment lost 6 bases and the V segment lost 5 bases, leaving 10 bases of the junction unmatched. CDR3 nucleotides: TGTGCCAGCAGCCCCCGGGGGCTAGCGGGACCCGGGGAGCTGTTTTTT. This sequence encodes CASSPRGLAGPGELFF.

The chain links TRBV5-4 to TRBJ2-5; 12 bases fit TRBD2. V shed 0 bases and J 4 bases; nucleotides not matched to a gene: 1. The CDR3 sequence is 15 residues long. CDR1 is SGHNT, CDR2 YYREEE, per germline (reference sequence). The CDR3 region is CASSLGLAGAETQYF. CDR3 in DNA: TGTGCCAGCAGCTTGGGACTAGCGGGAGCAGAGACCCAGTACTTC.

Concerning this clone: Different DNA sequences within this sample yield the same CDR3. The rearrangement links TRBV27 to TRBJ2-7; D gene ambiguous. The CDR3 has 11 residues. CDR1 is MNHEY, CDR2 SMNVEV, per germline (reference sequence). Trimming pared 5 bases from V and 4 bases from J, leaving 6 bases between. CDR3 nucleotides: TGTGCCAGCAGTAATAAATACGAGCAGTACTTC. Residues: CASSNKYEQYF.

The CDR3 sequence is CASSQVGQGFEGYTF. The CDR3, as DNA: TGTGCCAGCAGCCAGGTGGGACAGGGATTCGAGGGCTACACCTTC. The V call is TRBV4-2, the J call TRBJ1-2; the match to TRBD1 covers 9 bases. Germline V gene data show CDR1 as LGHNA and CDR2 as YNFKEQ. This CDR3 contains 15 residues. V shed 3 bases and J 8 bases; nucleotides not matched to a gene: 10.

The chain joins TRBV19 to TRBJ2-7, with a tentative D call TRBD2 (6 bases). V was trimmed by 3 bases and J by 5 bases, leaving 11 bases between them. This CDR3 is built from 13 residues. CDR1 and CDR2 from the germline V gene are LNHDA and SQIVND (reference sequence). The CDR3 spells CASSISGRNEQYF. The CDR3 nucleotides are TGTGCCAGTAGTATCAGTGGGAGGAACGAGCAGTACTTC.

This chain connects TRBV9 to TRBJ1-1, with D tentatively TRBD1 (5 bases). Trimming took off 3 bases at V and 6 bases at J, with 15 bases between the two ends. Germline V gene lookup returns CDR1 SGDLS and CDR2 YYNGEE. The CDR3 is 14 amino acids. This CDR3 is CASSAQRGRAEAFF. DNA of the CDR3: TGTGCCAGCAGCGCCCAAAGGGGACGTGCTGAAGCTTTCTTT.

This chain links TRBV4-2 with TRBJ2-3, with TRBD2 matching 9 bases. The germline gives CDR1 LGHNA, CDR2 YNFKEQ. Losses at the gene ends were 3 bases for V and 2 bases for J; bases not matched to a gene: 9. The CDR3 loop spans 17 amino acids. DNA of the CDR3: TGTGCCAGCAGCCAGCCCGCGGGGGGGAGTTTCACAGATACGCAGTATTTT. Translated, it gives CASSQPAGGSFTDTQYF.

The rearrangement joins TRBV10-2 to TRBJ2-7, with D hard to call. In germline, CDR1 is WSHSY, CDR2 SAAADI. With 7 bases removed from V and 0 bases from J, the gap between germline ends came to 13 bases. The CDR3 runs to 14 residues. CDR3 sequence (DNA): TGCGCCAGCACTTACCGATCCGGCTCCTACGAGCAGTACTTC. Translating it yields CASTYRSGSYEQYF.